This T cell receptor (beta chain) was sequenced for a study of metastatic and nonmetastatic thyroid tumors (dated by TCRdb to 2018 to 2021). About the investigation overall: Repertoires from peripheral blood and from tumor or nodule tissue samples of malignant and benign thyroid patients were compared.

Only a few counts were recorded for this clone. What antigen it recognizes has not been identified. There are no base qualities to consult, and no much larger clone falls within one base. No treatment had been received by any patient before thyroid surgery. Patient clinical samples collected from the early 2010s to the late 2010s were retrospectively analysed using T-cell receptor beta sequencing. The paper as a whole reports these results and caveats: TCR beta diversity was reported as significantly higher in malignant tumors than in benign nodules, in both blood and tumor samples.

The receptor library was made with PCR. The instrument given in TCRdb is Illumina HiSeq 4000. High-throughput sequencing was used to profile the TCR beta-chain CDR3 region of each patient. As for the authors' bioinformatics: CDR3 differences across clinicopathological groups were used to build a classifier for discriminating distant-metastatic papillary thyroid cancer patients. To measure repertoire diversity the researchers used the Shannon index, while the Morisita-Horn index served to gauge how similar the tumor and blood repertoires were. Starting from the raw public reads, TCRdb applied fastp trimming at Q25, assembled clones with MiXCR and retained in-frame beta chains. The V and J calls were determined by TCRdb, not by the authors. The sample profile shows approximately 8,000 clones; around 30% of them were found once. Jointly, the top ten make up around two fifths of the sample. CDR1 and CDR2, per the germline V gene, are MNHEY and SVGAGI. The CDR3 starts with the cysteine, ends with the phenylalanine, and has 16 residues. CDR3 DNA is the only sequence kept; it has 48 bases, read in frame from the first base. The germline ends are 14 bases apart after V is trimmed by 0 bases and J by 3 bases.

This sequence uses TRBV6-5 and TRBJ1-1; the D gene is possibly TRBD1, with 6 bases matching. Sequencing input: tumor tissue. This TCR was recovered from a male donor with papillary thyroid cancer or a benign thyroid nodule (not recorded which). Some clones in this sample may be carry-over from other donors' samples. The encoded CDR3 is CASSYSPRTVYTEAFF. Read as DNA, the sequence is TGTGCCAGCAGTTACTCCCCTCGGACAGTTTACACTGAAGCTTTCTTT.